The table lists the clone carrying this T cell receptor delta chain with a few counts. Antigen specificity is unknown. CDR3 length equals 22 residues. Trimming removed 2 bases from V and 1 base from J; junction bases left unmatched: 21. The germline V gene has CDR1 TSWWSYY and CDR2 QGS. This sample was taken from a study of Vδ1+ human thymocytes. Regarding the study as a whole: Highly polyclonal TRG and TRD repertoires with Gaussian CDR3 length distributions appeared in thymus.

Sequences come from RNA converted to cDNA by reverse transcription. Pooled V-gene forward primers with one constant-region reverse primer generated the CDR3 amplicons by multiplex PCR. TCRdb called clones anew from the multiplex PCR reads with CATT. The sample has about 25,000 delta-chain clones; around 7.7% are singletons. Sequencing used Vdelta1+ gamma-delta thymocytes from the thymus. The subset was: FACS-sorted CD3+ TCRalphabeta- TCRVdelta1+ TCRVdelta2- thymocytes. This sequence joins TRDV1 and TRDJ1, with TRDD3 matching 11 bases. The sequence came from a girl under three years old who had congenital heart surgery. CDR3 nucleotides: TGTGCTCTTGGGGAATTCGGACCTCCTACTGGGGGATATGGGGTACGCACCGATAAACTCATCTTT. Translation gives CALGEFGPPTGGYGVRTDKLIF.